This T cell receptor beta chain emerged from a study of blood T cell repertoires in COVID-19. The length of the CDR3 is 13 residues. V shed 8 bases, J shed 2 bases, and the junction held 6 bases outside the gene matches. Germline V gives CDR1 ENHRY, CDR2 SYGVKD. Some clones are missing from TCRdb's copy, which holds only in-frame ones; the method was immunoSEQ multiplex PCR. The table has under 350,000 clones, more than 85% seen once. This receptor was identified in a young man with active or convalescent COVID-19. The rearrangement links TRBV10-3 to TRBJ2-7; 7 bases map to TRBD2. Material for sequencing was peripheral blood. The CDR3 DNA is TGTGCCATCGGCGGGGGACTTCCCTACGAGCAGTACTTC. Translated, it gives CAIGGGLPYEQYF.